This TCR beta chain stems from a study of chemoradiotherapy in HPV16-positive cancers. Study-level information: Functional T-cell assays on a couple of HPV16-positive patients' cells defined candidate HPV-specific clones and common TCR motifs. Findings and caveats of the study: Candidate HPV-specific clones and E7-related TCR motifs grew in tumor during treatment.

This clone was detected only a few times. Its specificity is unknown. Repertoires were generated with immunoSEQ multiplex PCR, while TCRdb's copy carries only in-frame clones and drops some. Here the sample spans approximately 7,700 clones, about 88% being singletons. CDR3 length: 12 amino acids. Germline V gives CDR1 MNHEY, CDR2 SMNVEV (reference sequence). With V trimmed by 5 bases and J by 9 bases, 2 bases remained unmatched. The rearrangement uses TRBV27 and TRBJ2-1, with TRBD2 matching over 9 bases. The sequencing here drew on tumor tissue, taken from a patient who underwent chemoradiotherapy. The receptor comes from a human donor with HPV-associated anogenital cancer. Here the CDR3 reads CASSRSGSEQFF. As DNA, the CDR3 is TGTGCCAGCAGTCGTAGCGGGAGTGAGCAGTTCTTC.